A selection of T cell receptor beta chains follows, all from one sample in a study of cytomegalovirus exposure and HLA in healthy donors. Some clones are missing from TCRdb's copy, which holds only in-frame ones; the method was immunoSEQ multiplex PCR. In the table there are 150,000 or so clones, around three quarters of which are singletons. Sequenced sample: PBMCs. All receptors come from a male donor in good health and CMV-seronegative. Each CDR3 is given with its conserved first and last residue. Each record gives: clone size, V gene, J gene, D gene, CDR3 DNA, CDR3 protein. A D gene is named only where the DNA matches it firmly. The size field is filled for only some rows; it gives once, few, many or a size class.

>few|TRBV7-9|TRBJ1-4|TRBD1
TGTGCCAGCAGCTTAGAGGCCGGGACAGCCAATAATGAAAAACTGTTTTTT
CASSLEAGTANNEKLFF
>-|TRBV2|TRBJ2-5|TRBD1
TGTGCCAGTTCCAGGGGGCTGCAAGAGACCCAGTACTTC
CASSRGLQETQYF
>-|TRBV19|TRBJ2-1|TRBD1
TGTGCCAGTAGTATGACAGGGAACAACTACAATGAGCAGTTCTTC
CASSMTGNNYNEQFF
>few|TRBV10-2|TRBJ2-1|TRBD2
TGCGCCAGCAGCGGCGGAAGCGGGAGATTGAGTGAGCAGTTCTTC
CASSGGSGRLSEQFF
>-|TRBV27|TRBJ2-2|TRBD1
TGTGCCAGCAGTTTATCGTCAGGGGGTTCCTACCCCGGGGAGCTGTTTTTT
CASSLSSGGSYPGELFF
>once|TRBV27|TRBJ2-3|TRBD2
TGTGCCAGCAGTTTGAGCCCGACCGCTAAGCGGGACACAGATACGCAGTATTTT
CASSLSPTAKRDTDTQYF
>-|TRBV6-1|TRBJ1-1|TRBD1
TGTGCCAGCAGCCATCGACAGGGAGGAACTGAAGCTTTCTTT
CASSHRQGGTEAFF
>few|TRBV7-2|TRBJ2-4|TRBD2
TGTGCCAGCAGCTTAGGCGGGAGGGCCGGAAACATTCAGTACTTC
CASSLGGRAGNIQYF
>-|TRBV11-2|TRBJ2-3|TRBD1
TGTGCCAGCAGCCCCCCGACAGGGGGAGATACGCAGTATTTT
CASSPPTGGDTQYF
>-|TRBV6-5|TRBJ1-3|-
TGTGCCAGCAGTGCGGGGACTGGAAACACCATATATTTT
CASSAGTGNTIYF
>-|TRBV11-2|TRBJ2-6|TRBD1
TGTGCCAGCAGCTCCCGGACAGGAGTTCCCTTGGGGGCCAACGTCCTGACTTTC
CASSSRTGVPLGANVLTF
>-|TRBV6-6|TRBJ2-7|-
TGTGCCAGCAGTTACGGCCAGGGGGGCTACGAGCAGTACTTC
CASSYGQGGYEQYF
>-|TRBV7-9|TRBJ2-7|TRBD2
TGTGCCAGCAGCTTACCGGGACTAGCGAATTACGAGCAGTACTTC
CASSLPGLANYEQYF
>-|TRBV29-1|TRBJ1-2|-
TGCAGCGTTGTTGACTTCAGGGGTGGCTACACCTTC
CSVVDFRGGYTF
>once|TRBV18|TRBJ2-7|-
TGTGCCAGCTCACCTATGGTGGCGACAGCCTACGAGCAGTACTTC
CASSPMVATAYEQYF
>few|TRBV30|TRBJ2-7|TRBD2
TGTGCCCGCCGAGCGGGACGGTTTCAGTACTTC
CARRAGRFQYF
>-|TRBV19|TRBJ2-3|-
TGTGCCAGTAGTATTACGCGGGGTCGCACAGATACGCAGTATTTT
CASSITRGRTDTQYF
>once|TRBV28|TRBJ1-2|TRBD1
TGTGCCAGCAGTTCCTATAGGGACAGGAATTGGTATGGCTACACCTTC
CASSSYRDRNWYGYTF
>-|TRBV7-9|TRBJ1-6|-
TGTGCCAGCAGCCCCCAAGCGAGCTCCTATAATTCACCCCTCCACTTT
CASSPQASSYNSPLHF
>-|TRBV2|TRBJ2-2|TRBD2
TGTGCCGGCAAGCGGGGAAACACCGGGGAGCTGTTTTTT
CAGKRGNTGELFF
>-|TRBV28|TRBJ2-2|TRBD1
TGTGCCAGCAGTCCTCCGGGACAGGGAAACACCGGGGAGCTGTTTTTT
CASSPPGQGNTGELFF
>-|TRBV7-7|TRBJ2-5|TRBD1
TGTGCTAGCAGCCCTTGGACAGGCCAAGAGACCCAGTACTTC
CASSPWTGQETQYF
>-|TRBV28|TRBJ1-2|TRBD1
TGTGCCAGCAGTTCTGCAGGGACAGAAGCTTATGGCTACACCTTC
CASSSAGTEAYGYTF
>-|TRBV9|TRBJ2-7|-
TGTGCCAGCAGCGTCGACGGACACTCCTACGAGCAGTACTTC
CASSVDGHSYEQYF
>-|TRBV6-6|TRBJ2-7|-
TGTGCCAGCAGTTATGAGACAGGCCAGGGGTCCGAGCAGTACTTC
CASSYETGQGSEQYF
>few|TRBV6-5|TRBJ2-2|TRBD2
TGTGCCAGCAGTTACTCTCGGATGGGGGGGACCGGGGAGCTGTTTTTT
CASSYSRMGGTGELFF
>-|TRBV28|TRBJ1-5|-
TGTGCCAGCGACAGGAACAATCAGCCCCAGCATTTT
CASDRNNQPQHF
>-|TRBV7-2|TRBJ1-5|TRBD1
TGTGCCAGCAGCGTAACAGGGGCCTTTACCAATCAGCCCCAGCATTTT
CASSVTGAFTNQPQHF
>few|TRBV4-1|TRBJ1-1|-
TGCGCCAGCAGCACTCGACAGGTGGGTGAAGCTTTCTTT
CASSTRQVGEAFF
>few|TRBV28|TRBJ1-3|-
TGTGCCAGCAGCGCTCGGCTCGAACAGTACTCTGGAAACACCATATATTTT
CASSARLEQYSGNTIYF
>-|TRBV18|TRBJ2-3|-
TGTGCCAGCTCATCGACATTTAGCACAGATACGCAGTATTTT
CASSSTFSTDTQYF
>once|TRBV28|TRBJ2-7|-
TGTGCCAGCAGCCAAGGACAGTACGAGCAGTACTTC
CASSQGQYEQYF
>-|TRBV4-3|TRBJ2-2|-
TGCGCCAGCAGCAGAAGGGGCACCGGGGAGCTGTTTTTT
CASSRRGTGELFF
>-|TRBV28|TRBJ2-7|TRBD1
TGTGCCAGCAGTTTGGGGACCGGGACAGGAACCTACGAGCAGTACTTC
CASSLGTGTGTYEQYF
>-|TRBV19|TRBJ1-2|-
TGTGCCAGTAGTATTGAGGACACCTCTAACTATGGCTACACCTTC
CASSIEDTSNYGYTF
>-|TRBV29-1|TRBJ2-6|-
TGCAGCGTTGAAGAGGGGGGTTCCGGGGCCAACGTCCTGACTTTC
CSVEEGGSGANVLTF
>-|TRBV28|TRBJ1-5|-
TGTGCCAGCGACTCACTCAATCAGCCCCAGCATTTT
CASDSLNQPQHF
>-|TRBV6-5|TRBJ2-1|TRBD2
TGTGCCAGCAGTTACGGGGCGGGAGCCTACAATGAGCAGTTCTTC
CASSYGAGAYNEQFF
>-|TRBV7-3|TRBJ2-2|-
TGTGCCAGCGGGGTGCGGGGCACCGGGGAGCTGTTTTTT
CASGVRGTGELFF
>-|TRBV28|TRBJ2-2|TRBD2
TGTGCCAGCAGTCTTAGCGGGAGCGGTACCGGGGAGCTGTTTTTT
CASSLSGSGTGELFF
>few|TRBV30|TRBJ2-7|-
TGTGCCTGGACCAGACAGAACGAGCAGTACTTC
CAWTRQNEQYF
>-|TRBV2|TRBJ1-5|-
TGTGCCAGCACTCTAAGGACTTCGGGCAATCAGCCCCAGCATTTT
CASTLRTSGNQPQHF
>-|TRBV7-9|TRBJ2-5|-
TGTGCCAGCAGCTCCAGGGGCGGTGAGACCCAGTACTTC
CASSSRGGETQYF
>-|TRBV28|TRBJ1-2|-
TGTGCCAGCACCGGAGGCCACCTTGCCGGGCCGTCCTATGGCTACACCTTC
CASTGGHLAGPSYGYTF
>once|TRBV4-1|TRBJ2-7|-
TGCGCCAGCAGCCAAGAAGGAGGTTCAAGCTCCTACGAGCAGTACTTC
CASSQEGGSSSYEQYF
>-|TRBV11-2|TRBJ2-6|-
TGTGCCAGCAGCTTAGGACACATCCCTGGGGCCAACGTCCTGACTTTC
CASSLGHIPGANVLTF
>-|TRBV20-1|TRBJ1-2|-
TGCAGTGCTAGTAGCTCTGGCTACACCTTC
CSASSSGYTF
>-|TRBV5-1|TRBJ1-2|-
TGCGCCAGCAGCTTGGCGCAGGGAGGTGGCTACACCTTC
CASSLAQGGGYTF
>-|TRBV7-3|TRBJ2-3|-
TGTGCCAGCAGCTTAAGGGGGGGCTTTAGCACAGATACGCAGTATTTT
CASSLRGGFSTDTQYF